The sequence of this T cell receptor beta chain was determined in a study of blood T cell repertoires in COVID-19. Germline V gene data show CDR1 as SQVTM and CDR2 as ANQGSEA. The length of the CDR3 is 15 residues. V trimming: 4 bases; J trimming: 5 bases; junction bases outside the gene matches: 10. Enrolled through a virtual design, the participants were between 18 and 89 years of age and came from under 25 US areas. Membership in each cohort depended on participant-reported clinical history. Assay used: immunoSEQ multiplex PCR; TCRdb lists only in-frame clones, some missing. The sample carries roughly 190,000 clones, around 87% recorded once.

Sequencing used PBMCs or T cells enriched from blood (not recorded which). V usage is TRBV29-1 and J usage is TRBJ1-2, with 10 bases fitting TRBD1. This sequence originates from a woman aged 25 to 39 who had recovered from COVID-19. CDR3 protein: CSVGRDRGTRYGYTF. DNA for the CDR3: TGCAGCGTTGGCCGGGACAGGGGCACTAGGTATGGCTACACCTTC.